The 13 T cell receptor beta chains below come from one sample, sequenced in a study of human T cells and chemical hapten exposure. Sample treatment: therapeutic diphenylcyclopropenone sensitization with weekly scalp DPC. Each cDNA molecule in the library carried unique molecular identifiers. A single record per CDR3 protein comes from TCRdb applying MiXCR to the reads. The profile covers 550 to 850 distinct CDR3 sequences, with 50% to 60% appearing a single time and approximately 8.5% taken by the ten largest. This specimen was whole blood, taken before DPC sensitization or 2, 6, or about 24 weeks after (not recorded which). The receptors shown here come from an adult with alopecia areata. Some clones in this sample may be carry-over from other donors' samples. This table probably holds off-target reads from a library built for another chain.

The table lists this clonotype with a few counts. V usage is TRBV20-1 and J usage is TRBJ2-7; no reliable D call. The CDR3 covers 12 residues. CDR1 DFQATT and CDR2 SNEGSKA come from the germline V gene (reference sequence). V was pared by 3 bases and J by 2 bases, with 8 bases between. CDR3 sequence (DNA): TGCAGTGCTAGGGACCAAACCTACGAGCAGTACTTC. This sequence encodes CSARDQTYEQYF.

This clonotype has more than one count but fewer than ten. V gene TRBV11-2 combines with J gene TRBJ2-5; no firm D call. V lost 5 bases to trimming and J lost 3 bases, with 4 bases between them. The CDR3 is 11 amino acids. From germline, CDR1 is SGHAT and CDR2 FQNNGV. As DNA, the CDR3 is TGTGCCAGCAGCACCGAAGAGACCCAGTACTTC. Protein sequence: CASSTEETQYF.

This chain connects TRBV24-1 to TRBJ2-1; D unclear. V was cut by 5 bases and J by 3 bases, with 10 bases left in between. The length of the CDR3 is 14 residues. In germline, CDR1 is KGHDR, CDR2 SFDVKD. CDR3 sequence: CATSGTNDYNEQFF. The CDR3 region has the DNA TGTGCCACCAGTGGAACCAACGACTACAATGAGCAGTTCTTC.

V is TRBV6-2 or TRBV6-3 and J is TRBJ1-2; D call uncertain. V dropped 7 bases and J dropped 7 bases, with 22 bases sitting between them. The CDR3 extends over 15 amino acids. Germline V lookup: CDR1 MNHEY, CDR2 SVGEGT. In DNA form, the CDR3 reads TGTGCCAGCAATTATGCAGGCAACCTCGGCTCTGGCTACACCTTC. Translation gives CASNYAGNLGSGYTF.

This clonotype was seen a handful of times. The chain's CDR3 is CASSQSLEVEAFF. The CDR3 DNA sequence: TGTGCCAGCAGCCAATCCCTAGAGGTTGAAGCTTTCTTT. The chain is built from TRBV14 and TRBJ1-1; D is ambiguous. Germline lookup yields CDR1 SGHDN and CDR2 FVKESK. The CDR3 sequence is 13 residues long. Trimming took off 2 bases at V and 7 bases at J, with 11 bases between the two ends.

This clonotype is a singleton in its sample. V is TRBV7-2 and J is TRBJ2-3; D is tentatively TRBD1 or TRBD2 (5 bases each). The V gene's germline CDR1 is SGHTA and CDR2 FQGNSA. This CDR3 region has 13 residues. V was trimmed by 1 base and J by 3 bases, leaving 5 bases between them. CDR3 bases: TGTGCCAGCAGCTTAGGGGGGACAGATACGCAGTATTTT. It encodes CASSLGGTDTQYF.

The chain joins TRBV12-3 or TRBV12-4 to TRBJ1-5; 7 positions agree with TRBD1. J was trimmed by 3 bases and V by 6 bases; bases with no gene match: 5. The CDR3 covers 14 residues. The CDR3 sequence: CASSPTGDNQPQHF. In DNA, the CDR3 is TGTGCCAGCAGCCCAACAGGGGACAATCAGCCCCAGCATTTT.

The J gene is TRBJ2-7, the V gene TRBV7-2, with D possibly being TRBD1 or TRBD2 (5 bases each). Germline lookup yields CDR1 SGHTA and CDR2 FQGNSA. V was trimmed by 1 base and J by 4 bases, leaving 11 bases between them. CDR3 length equals 14 residues. This CDR3 reads CASSLGLGGYEQYF. As DNA, the CDR3 is TGTGCCAGCAGCTTAGGCCTTGGGGGTTACGAGCAGTACTTC.

The chain carries TRBV27 and TRBJ1-5, with 8 bases identical to TRBD1. Germline-derived CDR1 and CDR2 are MNHEY and SMNVEV (reference sequence). CDR3 length: 13 residues. The J segment lost 5 bases and the V segment lost 4 bases, leaving 1 base of the junction unmatched. In nucleotides, the CDR3 is TGTGCCAGCAGTTCAGGGGGCTATCAGCCCCAGCATTTT. The encoded protein is CASSSGGYQPQHF.

The chain is built from TRBV5-5 and TRBJ1-2; D is possibly TRBD1 (6 bases). The CDR3 is 13 residues long. V lost 2 bases to trimming and J lost 6 bases, with 11 bases between them. Germline loops: CDR1 SGHKS, CDR2 YYEKEE (reference sequence). DNA for the CDR3: TGTGCCAGCAGCTTCACGTCAGGGGATGGCTACACCTTC. Translated: CASSFTSGDGYTF.

This clonotype was seen a handful of times. The rearrangement links TRBV20-1 to TRBJ1-1; D possibly corresponds to TRBD1 (5 bases). The CDR3 covers 13 residues. Germline V CDR1 and CDR2: DFQATT, SNEGSKA (reference sequence). The ends were cut back, 3 bases at V and 1 base at J, with 9 bases in the middle. The CDR3 sequence: CSARGQPNTEAFF. The CDR3 DNA sequence: TGCAGTGCTAGGGGGCAGCCGAACACTGAAGCTTTCTTT.

The V and J genes are TRBV2 and TRBJ2-1; the D is unclear. Trimming shortened V by 4 bases and J by 6 bases, and 7 bases separated the two germline ends. Germline V lookup: CDR1 SNHLY, CDR2 FYNNEI. This CDR3 is built from 12 residues. The CDR3 here is CASSVMVNEQFF. The CDR3 coding sequence is TGTGCCAGCAGTGTCATGGTCAATGAGCAGTTCTTC.

This clonotype was seen more than once but under ten times. The genes are TRBV9 and TRBJ2-1, with D possibly called TRBD1 or TRBD2 (5 bases each). Germline CDR1 reads SGDLS; CDR2 reads YYNGEE. The ends were cut back, 2 bases at V and 12 bases at J, with 12 bases in the middle. The CDR3 runs to 12 residues. The CDR3 nucleotides read TGTGCCAGCAGCGTCGGGACGAGCGCGCAGTTCTTC. Translating it yields CASSVGTSAQFF. Based on the CDR3 plus reference TRBV9 and TRBJ2-1, the full variable domain is DSGVTQTPKHLITATGQRVTLRCSPRSGDLSVYWYQQSLDQGLQFLIQYYNGEERAKGNILERFSAQQFPDLHSELNLSSLELGDSALYFCASSVGTSAQFFGPGTRLTVL.